Following are 15 T cell receptor beta chains from one sample sequenced in a study of T-cell memory formation after mild COVID-19. One entry per CDR3 protein, called by TCRdb with MiXCR from the 5' RACE reads. The sample holds around 450,000 distinct CDR3 sequences; around 19% are singletons and the top ten take around 8.4%. Sequenced input: PBMCs or a T cell subset sorted from them (not recorded which). The receptors were sampled from an adult woman who had mild COVID-19 (a few samples of this study predate the infection). Cell type and time point are not known.

The V and J genes are TRBV14 and TRBJ2-7; D unclear. This CDR3 spans 13 amino acids. V shed 1 base and J shed 3 bases, with 7 bases lying between them. Germline V gene sequence: CDR1 SGHDN, CDR2 FVKESK. The CDR3 is CASSQVKVYEQYF. CDR3 in DNA: TGTGCCAGCAGCCAAGTGAAGGTCTACGAGCAGTACTTC.

In its sample, this clonotype was seen a few times. The chain joins TRBV5-6 to TRBJ2-7, with TRBD2 matching 13 bases. The CDR3 is 15 amino acids. The V gene end was trimmed by 2 bases and the J gene end by 6 bases; junction bases not matched to a gene: 5. Germline loops: CDR1 SGHDT, CDR2 YYEEEE. CDR3 loop: CASSFFGLAGAEQYF. CDR3 bases: TGTGCCAGCAGCTTTTTTGGACTAGCGGGAGCCGAGCAGTACTTC.

This clonotype occurred a few times. J is TRBJ2-7 and V is TRBV6-1; D remains unclear. The CDR3 has 14 amino acids. Germline V gives CDR1 MNHNS, CDR2 SASEGT. Trimming removed 0 bases at V and 4 bases at J, with 10 bases between. The CDR3 sequence: CASSEALQPYEQYF. The CDR3, as DNA: TGTGCCAGCAGTGAAGCGTTGCAGCCATACGAGCAGTACTTC.

The chain is built from TRBV6-5 and TRBJ2-2; no reliable D call. Germline-derived CDR1 and CDR2 are MNHEY and SVGAGI. The CDR3 has 15 amino acids. The V gene lost 2 bases and the J gene lost 8 bases, with 15 bases spanning the gap. The chain's CDR3 is CASSYEVGVRGELFF. The CDR3 DNA is TGTGCCAGCAGTTACGAGGTTGGGGTTCGGGGGGAGCTGTTTTTT.

The chain uses TRBV7-9 and TRBJ2-3, with D unclear. The CDR3 consists of 15 residues. The germline V gene has CDR1 SEHNR and CDR2 FQNEAQ (reference sequence). Trimming removed 2 bases at V and 0 bases at J, with 9 bases between. CDR3 nucleotide sequence: TGTGCCAGCAGCTTATCGGTTTCTAGCACAGATACGCAGTATTTT. Protein: CASSLSVSSTDTQYF.

The chain employs TRBV12-3 or TRBV12-4 and TRBJ2-1, with unresolved D. The V gene lost 5 bases and the J gene lost 6 bases, with 8 bases spanning the gap. The CDR3 sequence is 12 residues long. In nucleotides, the CDR3 is TGTGCCAGCAGTCAAGACCCCAATGAGCAGTTCTTC. This gives the protein CASSQDPNEQFF.

The chain recombines TRBV2 with TRBJ1-5, with unresolved D. The CDR3 is 17 amino acids. The germline V gene has CDR1 SNHLY and CDR2 FYNNEI. The V gene lost 4 bases and the J gene lost 6 bases, with 22 bases spanning the gap. CDR3 nucleotides: TGTGCCAGCAGTGTTGAGACACCATACGGGTTACGTCAGCCCCAGCATTTT. It codes for CASSVETPYGLRQPQHF.

This clonotype was seen repeatedly, ten times or more. This rearrangement joins TRBV3-1 to TRBJ2-7, with D possibly matching TRBD2 (6 bases). The germline V gene has CDR1 LGHDT and CDR2 YNNKEL (reference sequence). The CDR3 is made up of 14 amino acids. V was trimmed by 3 bases and J by 3 bases, leaving 12 bases between them. The CDR3 loop is CASSQGLALYEQYF. The CDR3, as DNA: TGTGCCAGCAGCCAGGGGCTAGCGCTCTACGAGCAGTACTTC.

CDR3 loop: CASSPQGTGNYGYTF. The DNA for the CDR3 is TGTGCCAGCAGCCCCCAGGGGACAGGGAACTATGGCTACACCTTC. The rearrangement joins TRBV7-3 to TRBJ1-2; the match to TRBD1 covers 9 bases. The germline V gene encodes CDR1 SGHTA and CDR2 FQGTGA. J gave up 2 bases and V 5 bases, and 6 bases lay outside the gene matches. There are 15 residues in the CDR3.

This clonotype was found a few times. The chain is built from TRBV6-6 and TRBJ1-3; possible D gene TRBD1, 5 bases. V lost 5 bases to trimming and J lost 6 bases, with 17 bases between them. CDR1 and CDR2 from the germline V gene are MNHNY and SVGAGI (reference sequence). This CDR3 is 15 amino acids long. CDR3 DNA sequence: TGTGCCAGCAGTATGAGGCCAGGGATTGAAAACACCATATATTTT. Translated, it gives CASSMRPGIENTIYF.

This clonotype was detected only a few times. The chain is built from TRBV7-2 and TRBJ2-7; 7 positions match TRBD2. After removal of 2 bases from V and 0 bases from J, the junction contained 4 bases not matched to a gene. Germline V gene lookup returns CDR1 SGHTA and CDR2 FQGNSA. The length of the CDR3 is 15 residues. CDR3 bases: TGTGCCAGCAGCTTAATCGGCGGGGGCTCCTACGAGCAGTACTTC. This translates into CASSLIGGGSYEQYF. Full variable domain (remainder filled in from reference TRBV7-2 and TRBJ2-7): GAGVSQSPSNKVTEKGKDVELRCDPISGHTALYWYRQSLGQGLEFLIYFQGNSAPDKSGLPSDRFSAERTGGSVSTLTIQRTQQEDSAVYLCASSLIGGGSYEQYFGPGTRLTVT.

The genes are TRBV7-9 and TRBJ2-5; unclear D gene. There are 12 residues in the CDR3. Deletions cut 0 bases from V and 10 bases from J, with 9 bases between. Germline CDR1 is SEHNR and CDR2 is FQNEAQ (reference sequence). As DNA, the CDR3 is TGTGCCAGCAGCTTAGCAGAGTCTTACCAGTACTTC. Its protein is CASSLAESYQYF.

The V and J genes are TRBV20-1 and TRBJ2-7; maybe TRBD2 (5 bases). Germline V CDR1 and CDR2: DFQATT, SNEGSKA (reference sequence). V was shortened by 0 bases and J by 0 bases, with 12 bases between the two germline ends. The CDR3 runs to 15 residues. CDR3 coding DNA: TGCAGTGCTAGAGATAGTGACGGGAACTCCTACGAGCAGTACTTC. Protein product: CSARDSDGNSYEQYF.

The chain has TRBV7-9 and TRBJ2-7; tentatively, D is TRBD1 or TRBD2 (5 bases each). The CDR3 length is 16 residues. Between the trimmed V and J ends, which lost 2 bases and 3 bases, there was a span of 17 bases. The germline CDR1 and CDR2 sequences are SEHNR and FQNEAQ (reference sequence). CDR3 loop: CASSLSGPTTVYEQYF. In nucleotides, the CDR3 is TGTGCCAGCAGCTTATCGGGACCGACTACAGTCTACGAGCAGTACTTC. Full variable domain (missing parts from reference TRBV7-9 and TRBJ2-7): DTGVSQNPRHKITKRGQNVTFRCDPISEHNRLYWYRQTLGQGPEFLTYFQNEAQLEKSRLLSDRFSAERPKGSFSTLEIQRTEQGDSAMYLCASSLSGPTTVYEQYFGPGTRLTVT.

This clonotype was counted between two and nine times. The chain's CDR3 is CASSLRVSSYEQYF. CDR3 nucleotides: TGTGCCAGCAGTTTGAGGGTAAGCTCCTACGAGCAGTACTTC. The chain links TRBV12-3 or TRBV12-4 to TRBJ2-7; maybe TRBD2 (5 bases). This CDR3 is 14 amino acids long. The V and J ends lost 3 bases and 0 bases respectively, with 9 bases between them.